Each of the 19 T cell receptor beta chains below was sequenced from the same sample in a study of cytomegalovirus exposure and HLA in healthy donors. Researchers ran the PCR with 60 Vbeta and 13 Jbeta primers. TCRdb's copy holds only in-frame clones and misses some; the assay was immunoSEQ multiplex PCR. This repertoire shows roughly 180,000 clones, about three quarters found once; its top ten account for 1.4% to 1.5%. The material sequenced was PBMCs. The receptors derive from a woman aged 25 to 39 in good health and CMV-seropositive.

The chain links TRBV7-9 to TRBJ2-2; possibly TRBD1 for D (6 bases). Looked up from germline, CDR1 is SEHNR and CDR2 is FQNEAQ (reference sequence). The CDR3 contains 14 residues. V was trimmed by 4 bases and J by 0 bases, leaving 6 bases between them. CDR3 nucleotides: TGTGCCAGCAGCTGGGACACGAACACCGGGGAGCTGTTTTTT. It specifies CASSWDTNTGELFF.

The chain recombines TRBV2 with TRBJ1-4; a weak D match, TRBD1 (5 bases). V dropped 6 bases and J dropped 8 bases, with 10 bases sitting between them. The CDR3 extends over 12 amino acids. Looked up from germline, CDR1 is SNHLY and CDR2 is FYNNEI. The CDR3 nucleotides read TGTGCCAGCAGGACAGTGAGCGAAAAACTGTTTTTT. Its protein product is CASRTVSEKLFF. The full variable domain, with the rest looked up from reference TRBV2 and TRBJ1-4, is EPEVTQTPSHQVTQMGQEVILRCVPISNHLYFYWYRQILGQKVEFLVSFYNNEISEKSEIFDDQFSVERPDGSNFTLKIRSTKLEDSAMYFCASRTVSEKLFFGSGTQLSVL.

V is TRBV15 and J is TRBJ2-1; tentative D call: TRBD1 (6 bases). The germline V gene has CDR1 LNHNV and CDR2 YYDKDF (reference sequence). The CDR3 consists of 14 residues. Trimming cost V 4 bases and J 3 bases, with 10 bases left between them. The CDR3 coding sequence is TGTGCCACCAGCACAGGGGTGGGCTACAATGAGCAGTTCTTC. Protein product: CATSTGVGYNEQFF.

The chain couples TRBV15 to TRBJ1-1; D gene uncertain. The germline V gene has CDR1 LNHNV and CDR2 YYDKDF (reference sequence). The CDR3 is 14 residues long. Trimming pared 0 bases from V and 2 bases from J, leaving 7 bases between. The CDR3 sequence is CATSRDHGNTEAFF. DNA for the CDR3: TGTGCCACCAGCAGAGATCATGGCAACACTGAAGCTTTCTTT. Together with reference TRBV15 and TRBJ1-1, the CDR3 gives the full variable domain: DAMVIQNPRYQVTQFGKPVTLSCSQTLNHNVMYWYQQKSSQAPKLLFHYYDKDFNNEADTPDNFQSRRPNTSFCFLDIRSPGLGDTAMYLCATSRDHGNTEAFFGQGTRLTVV.

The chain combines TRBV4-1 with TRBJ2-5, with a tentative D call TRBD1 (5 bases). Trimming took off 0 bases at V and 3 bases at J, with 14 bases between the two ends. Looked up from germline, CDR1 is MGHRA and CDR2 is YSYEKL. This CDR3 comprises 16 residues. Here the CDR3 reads CASSQERGTKEETQYF. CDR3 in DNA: TGCGCCAGCAGCCAAGAAAGGGGCACGAAAGAAGAGACCCAGTACTTC.

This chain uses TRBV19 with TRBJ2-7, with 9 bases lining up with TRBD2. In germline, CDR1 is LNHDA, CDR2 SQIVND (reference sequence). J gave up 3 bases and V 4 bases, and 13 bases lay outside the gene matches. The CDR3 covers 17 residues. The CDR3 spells CASSRASGTKDHYEQYF. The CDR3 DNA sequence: TGTGCCAGTAGTAGGGCTAGCGGGACGAAGGACCACTACGAGCAGTACTTC.

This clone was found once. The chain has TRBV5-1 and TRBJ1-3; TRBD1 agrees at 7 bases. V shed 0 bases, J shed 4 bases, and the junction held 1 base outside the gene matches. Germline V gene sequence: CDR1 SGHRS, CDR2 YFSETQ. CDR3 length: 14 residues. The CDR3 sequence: CASSLETGGNTIYF. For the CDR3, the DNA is TGCGCCAGCAGCTTGGAGACAGGGGGAAACACCATATATTTT.

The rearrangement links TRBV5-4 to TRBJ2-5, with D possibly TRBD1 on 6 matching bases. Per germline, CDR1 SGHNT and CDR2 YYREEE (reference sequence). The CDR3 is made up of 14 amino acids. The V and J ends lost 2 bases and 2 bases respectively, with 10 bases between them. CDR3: CASSFTGLQETQYF. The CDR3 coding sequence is TGTGCCAGCAGCTTTACAGGGCTACAAGAGACCCAGTACTTC.

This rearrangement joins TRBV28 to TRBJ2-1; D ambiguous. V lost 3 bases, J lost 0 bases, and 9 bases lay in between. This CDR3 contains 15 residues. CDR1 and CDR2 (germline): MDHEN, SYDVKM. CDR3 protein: CASSFASSSYNEQFF. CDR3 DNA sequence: TGTGCCAGCAGTTTTGCGTCGAGCTCCTACAATGAGCAGTTCTTC.

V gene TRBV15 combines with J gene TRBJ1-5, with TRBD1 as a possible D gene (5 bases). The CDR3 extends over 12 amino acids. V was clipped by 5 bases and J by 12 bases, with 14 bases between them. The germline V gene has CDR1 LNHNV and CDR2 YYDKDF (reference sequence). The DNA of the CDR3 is TGTGCCACCAGCCCCCTTGGGGCTAACCAGCATTTT. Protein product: CATSPLGANQHF.

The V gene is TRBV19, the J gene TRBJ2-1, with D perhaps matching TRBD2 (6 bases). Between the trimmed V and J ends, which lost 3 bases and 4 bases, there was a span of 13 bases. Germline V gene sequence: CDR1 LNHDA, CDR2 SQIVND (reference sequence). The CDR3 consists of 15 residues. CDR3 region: CASSMAWAGYNEQFF. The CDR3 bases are TGTGCCAGTAGTATGGCCTGGGCGGGGTACAATGAGCAGTTCTTC.

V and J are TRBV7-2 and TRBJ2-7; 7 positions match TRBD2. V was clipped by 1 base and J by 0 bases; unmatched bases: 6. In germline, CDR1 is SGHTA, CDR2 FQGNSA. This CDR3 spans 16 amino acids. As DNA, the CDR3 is TGTGCCAGCAGCTTAGTAGGGCGGGGGAGCTCCTACGAGCAGTACTTC. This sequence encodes CASSLVGRGSSYEQYF.

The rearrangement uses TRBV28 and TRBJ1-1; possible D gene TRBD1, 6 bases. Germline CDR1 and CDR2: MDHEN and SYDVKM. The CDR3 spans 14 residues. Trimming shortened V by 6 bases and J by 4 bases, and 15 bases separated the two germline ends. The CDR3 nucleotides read TGTGCCAGCAGCTTGACAGGTTCGGGCACTGAAGCTTTCTTT. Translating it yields CASSLTGSGTEAFF.

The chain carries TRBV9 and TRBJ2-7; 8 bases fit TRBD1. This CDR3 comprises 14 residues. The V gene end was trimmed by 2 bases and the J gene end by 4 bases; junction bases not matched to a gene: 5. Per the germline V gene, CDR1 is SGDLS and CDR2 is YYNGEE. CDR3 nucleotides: TGTGCCAGCAGCGTCGGACAGGGCCCATACGAGCAGTACTTC. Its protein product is CASSVGQGPYEQYF.

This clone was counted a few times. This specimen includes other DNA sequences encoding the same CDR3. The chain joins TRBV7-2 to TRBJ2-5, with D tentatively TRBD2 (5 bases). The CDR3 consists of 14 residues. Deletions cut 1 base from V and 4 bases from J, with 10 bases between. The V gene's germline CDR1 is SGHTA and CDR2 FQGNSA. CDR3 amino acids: CASSLELVGETQYF. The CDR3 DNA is TGTGCCAGCAGCTTAGAACTAGTCGGAGAGACCCAGTACTTC.

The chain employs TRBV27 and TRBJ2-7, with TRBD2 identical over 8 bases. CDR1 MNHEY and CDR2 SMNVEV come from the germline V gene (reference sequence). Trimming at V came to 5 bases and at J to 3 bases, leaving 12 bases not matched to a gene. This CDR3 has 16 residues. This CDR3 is CASSGVMASGYYEQYF. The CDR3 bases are TGTGCCAGCAGTGGGGTTATGGCTAGCGGGTACTACGAGCAGTACTTC.

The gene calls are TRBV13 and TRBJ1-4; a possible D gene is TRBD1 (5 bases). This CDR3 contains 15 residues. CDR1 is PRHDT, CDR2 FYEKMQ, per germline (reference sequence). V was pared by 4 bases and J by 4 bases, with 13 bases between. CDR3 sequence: CASSSDGAGNEKLFF. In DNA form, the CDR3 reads TGTGCCAGCAGCTCCGATGGGGCAGGTAATGAAAAACTGTTTTTT.

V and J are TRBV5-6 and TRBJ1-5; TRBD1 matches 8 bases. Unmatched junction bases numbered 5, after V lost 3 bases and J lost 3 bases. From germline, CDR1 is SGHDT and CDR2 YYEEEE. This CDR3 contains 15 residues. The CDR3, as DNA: TGTGCCAGCAGCTCGACAGGGGAGGACAATCAGCCCCAGCATTTT. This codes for CASSSTGEDNQPQHF.

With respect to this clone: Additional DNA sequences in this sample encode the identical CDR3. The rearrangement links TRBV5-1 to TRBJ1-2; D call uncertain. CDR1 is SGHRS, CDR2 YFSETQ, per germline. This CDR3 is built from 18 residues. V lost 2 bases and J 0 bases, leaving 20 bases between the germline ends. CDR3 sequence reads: CASSFGGLTATPNYGYTF. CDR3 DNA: TGCGCCAGCAGCTTTGGTGGACTGACCGCGACACCTAACTATGGCTACACCTTC.